What follows are 5 T cell receptor beta chains derived from one specimen sequenced in a study of blood T cell repertoires in COVID-19. Some clones are missing from TCRdb's copy, which holds only in-frame ones; the method was immunoSEQ multiplex PCR. The table lists approximately 94,000 clones, 80% to 95% of them singletons. The sample comprised peripheral blood. These TCRs come from a woman in her forties or fifties in a cohort sampled during active COVID-19.

The chain is built from TRBV18 and TRBJ2-1, with a possible D match to TRBD2 (6 bases). V gave up 1 base and J gave up 8 bases, with 9 bases separating them. Germline loops: CDR1 KGHSH, CDR2 LQKENI. The CDR3 covers 13 residues. The CDR3 DNA follows: TGTGCCAGCTCACCACGACTAGAGGATGAGCAGTTCTTC. Its protein product is CASSPRLEDEQFF.

V usage is TRBV27 and J usage is TRBJ1-5, with a weak D call TRBD1 (6 bases). The CDR3 runs to 17 residues. With 6 bases removed from V and 4 bases from J, the gap between germline ends came to 22 bases. CDR1 and CDR2 (germline): MNHEY, SMNVEV (reference sequence). CDR3 nucleotide sequence: TGTGCCAGCAGCCCCCTGGGGGACACTTTCAGAAATCAGCCCCAGCATTTT. Translated: CASSPLGDTFRNQPQHF.

The chain is built from TRBV11-2 and TRBJ1-1; 9 nucleotides line up with TRBD1. Unmatched junction bases numbered 15, after V lost 8 bases and J lost 11 bases. The V gene's germline CDR1 is SGHAT and CDR2 FQNNGV. The CDR3 has 14 amino acids. The CDR3 nucleotides read TGTGCCAGCTATAAGGGGGACAGGGATCGGCGTGCTTTCTTT. It translates to CASYKGDRDRRAFF. The variable domain in full, completed from reference TRBV11-2 and TRBJ1-1, reads EAGVAQSPRYKIIEKRQSVAFWCNPISGHATLYWYQQILGQGPKLLIQFQNNGVVDDSQLPKDRFSAERLKGVDSTLKIQPAKLEDSAVYLCASYKGDRDRRAFFGQGTRLTVV.

The genes are TRBV7-9 and TRBJ2-3; D not certain. This CDR3 is built from 13 residues. The V gene's germline CDR1 is SEHNR and CDR2 FQNEAQ (reference sequence). V was pared by 5 bases and J by 2 bases, with 8 bases between. CDR3 sequence: CASSPAVTDTQYF. In nucleotides, the CDR3 is TGTGCCAGCAGCCCGGCGGTCACAGATACGCAGTATTTT.

This clone came up a few times. The rearrangement links TRBV2 to TRBJ2-4; TRBD2 is a possible D gene (6 bases). Germline V gene data show CDR1 as SNHLY and CDR2 as FYNNEI. CDR3 length: 13 residues. V was trimmed by 8 bases and J by 9 bases, leaving 17 bases between them. CDR3: CASGGTYEVIQYF. The CDR3 nucleotides read TGTGCCAGCGGGGGGACGTACGAGGTCATTCAGTACTTC. Combining the CDR3 with reference TRBV2 and TRBJ2-4 gives the whole variable domain EPEVTQTPSHQVTQMGQEVILRCVPISNHLYFYWYRQILGQKVEFLVSFYNNEISEKSEIFDDQFSVERPDGSNFTLKIRSTKLEDSAMYFCASGGTYEVIQYFGAGTRLSVL.